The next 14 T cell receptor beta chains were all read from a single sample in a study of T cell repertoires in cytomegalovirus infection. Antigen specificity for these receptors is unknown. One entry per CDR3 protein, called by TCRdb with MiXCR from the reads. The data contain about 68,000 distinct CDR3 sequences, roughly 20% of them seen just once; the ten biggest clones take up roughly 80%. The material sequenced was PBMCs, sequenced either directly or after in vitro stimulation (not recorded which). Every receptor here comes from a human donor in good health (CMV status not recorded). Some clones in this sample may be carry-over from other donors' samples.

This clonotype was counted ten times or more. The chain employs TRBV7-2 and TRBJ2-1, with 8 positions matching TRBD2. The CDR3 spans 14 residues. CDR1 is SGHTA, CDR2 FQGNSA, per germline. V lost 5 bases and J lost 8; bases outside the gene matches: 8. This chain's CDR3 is CASSRAAGEHEQFF. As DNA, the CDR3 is TGTGCCAGCAGCCGGGCAGCGGGAGAACATGAGCAGTTCTTC.

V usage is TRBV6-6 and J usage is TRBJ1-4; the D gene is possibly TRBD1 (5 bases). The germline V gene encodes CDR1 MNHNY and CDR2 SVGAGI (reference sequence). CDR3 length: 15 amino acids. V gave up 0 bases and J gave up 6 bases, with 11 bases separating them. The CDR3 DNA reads TGTGCCAGCAGTTACTCGACGGGACGGGATGAAAAACTGTTTTTT. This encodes CASSYSTGRDEKLFF.

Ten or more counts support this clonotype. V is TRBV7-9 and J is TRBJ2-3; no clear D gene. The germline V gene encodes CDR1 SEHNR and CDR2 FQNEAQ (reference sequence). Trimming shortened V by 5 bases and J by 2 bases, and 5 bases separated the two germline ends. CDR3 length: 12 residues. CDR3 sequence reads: CASSPDTDTQYF. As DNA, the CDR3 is TGTGCCAGCAGCCCGGACACAGATACGCAGTATTTT. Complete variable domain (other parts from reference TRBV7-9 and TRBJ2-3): DTGVSQNPRHKITKRGQNVTFRCDPISEHNRLYWYRQTLGQGPEFLTYFQNEAQLEKSRLLSDRFSAERPKGSFSTLEIQRTEQGDSAMYLCASSPDTDTQYFGPGTRLTVL.

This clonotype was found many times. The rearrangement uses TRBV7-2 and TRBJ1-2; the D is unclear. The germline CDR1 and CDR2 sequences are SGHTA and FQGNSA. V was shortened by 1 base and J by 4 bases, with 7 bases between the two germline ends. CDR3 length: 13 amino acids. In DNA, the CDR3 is TGTGCCAGCAGCTTAGGGTCTCCCTATGGCTACACCTTC. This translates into CASSLGSPYGYTF. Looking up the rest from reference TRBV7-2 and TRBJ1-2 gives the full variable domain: GAGVSQSPSNKVTEKGKDVELRCDPISGHTALYWYRQSLGQGLEFLIYFQGNSAPDKSGLPSDRFSAERTGGSVSTLTIQRTQQEDSAVYLCASSLGSPYGYTFGSGTRLTVV.

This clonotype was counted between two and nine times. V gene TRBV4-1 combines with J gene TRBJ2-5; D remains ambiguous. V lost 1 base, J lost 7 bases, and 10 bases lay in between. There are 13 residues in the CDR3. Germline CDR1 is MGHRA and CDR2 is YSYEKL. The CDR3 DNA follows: TGCGCCAGCAGCCAAGGGGATATCGGGACCCAGTACTTC. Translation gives CASSQGDIGTQYF.

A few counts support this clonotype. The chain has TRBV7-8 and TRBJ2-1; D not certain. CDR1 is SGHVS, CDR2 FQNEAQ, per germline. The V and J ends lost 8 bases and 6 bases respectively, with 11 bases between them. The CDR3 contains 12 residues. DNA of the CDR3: TGTGCCAGCCTCGTCCGCGGCAATGAGCAGTTCTTC. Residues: CASLVRGNEQFF.

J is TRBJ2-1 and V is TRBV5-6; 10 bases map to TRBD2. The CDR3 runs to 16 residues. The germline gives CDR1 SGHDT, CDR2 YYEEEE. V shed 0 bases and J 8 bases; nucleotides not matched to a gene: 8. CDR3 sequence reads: CASSLVGLAGAYEQFF. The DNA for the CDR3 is TGTGCCAGCAGCTTGGTCGGTCTAGCGGGAGCGTATGAGCAGTTCTTC. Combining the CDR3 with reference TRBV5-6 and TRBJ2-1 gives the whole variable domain DAGVTQSPTHLIKTRGQQVTLRCSPKSGHDTVSWYQQALGQGPQFIFQYYEEEERQRGNFPDRFSGHQFPNYSSELNVNALLLGDSALYLCASSLVGLAGAYEQFFGPGTRLTVL.

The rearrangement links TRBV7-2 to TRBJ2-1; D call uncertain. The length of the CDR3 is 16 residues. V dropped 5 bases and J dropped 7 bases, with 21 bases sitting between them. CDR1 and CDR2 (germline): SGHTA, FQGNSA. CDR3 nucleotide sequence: TGTGCCAGCAGCCGACCGGCGACCTTCGAAAAGAATGAGCAGTTCTTC. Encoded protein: CASSRPATFEKNEQFF.

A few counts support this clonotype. For the CDR3, the DNA is TGTGCCAGCAGCTTAGATCTCAAGGGTGAGCAGTTCTTC. Amino acids: CASSLDLKGEQFF. The V gene is TRBV7-2, the J gene TRBJ2-1; D ambiguous. V shed 1 base and J shed 9 bases, with 10 bases lying between them. This CDR3 has 13 amino acids. The V gene's germline CDR1 is SGHTA and CDR2 FQGNSA.

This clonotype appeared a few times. The chain's CDR3 is CASTAGTSGLNEQFF. In DNA, the CDR3 is TGTGCCAGCACTGCCGGGACTAGCGGGCTGAATGAGCAGTTCTTC. The chain carries TRBV2 and TRBJ2-1, with 12 positions matching TRBD2. Trimming cost V 7 bases and J 7 bases; bases outside gene matches: 8. CDR1 SNHLY and CDR2 FYNNEI come from the germline V gene. The CDR3 length is 15 residues.

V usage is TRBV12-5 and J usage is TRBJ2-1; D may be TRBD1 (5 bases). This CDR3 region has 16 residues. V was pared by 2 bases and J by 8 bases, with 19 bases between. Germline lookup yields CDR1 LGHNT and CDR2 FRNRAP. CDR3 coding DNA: TGTGCTAGTGGTTTGCCCAAGGGGTTAGCCCAAGATGAGCAGTTCTTC. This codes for CASGLPKGLAQDEQFF.

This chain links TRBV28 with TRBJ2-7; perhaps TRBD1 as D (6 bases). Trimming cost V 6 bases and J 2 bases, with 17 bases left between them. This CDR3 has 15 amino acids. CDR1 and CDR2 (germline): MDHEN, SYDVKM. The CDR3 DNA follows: TGTGCCAGCAGCTCTAGGTCGGGACACCCCTACGAGCAGTACTTC. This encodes CASSSRSGHPYEQYF.

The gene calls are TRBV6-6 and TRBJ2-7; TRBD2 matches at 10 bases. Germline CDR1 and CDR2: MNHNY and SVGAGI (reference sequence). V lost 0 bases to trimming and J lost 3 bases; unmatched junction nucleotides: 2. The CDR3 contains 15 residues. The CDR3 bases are TGTGCCAGCAGTTACTCGTCTAGCGGGAGCTACGAGCAGTACGTC. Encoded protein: CASSYSSSGSYEQYV.

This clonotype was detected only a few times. The CDR3 DNA reads TGCGCCAGCAGCCAAGATATCCCCTTTCCGGACAGGGGAACCTTCAATGAGCAGTTCTTC. The encoded protein is CASSQDIPFPDRGTFNEQFF. This sequence joins TRBV4-3 and TRBJ2-1; 9 positions match TRBD1. This CDR3 has 20 amino acids. The germline gives CDR1 LGHNA, CDR2 YSLEER. Trimming at V came to 0 bases and at J to 6 bases, leaving 18 bases not matched to a gene.